This T cell receptor (beta chain) was captured in a study of post-analysis software for immune sequencing data. Unique molecular identifiers tagged the TCR beta cDNA libraries. TCRdb redid the calling of the PCR reads with MiXCR, one entry per CDR3 protein. The table has around 710,000 distinct CDR3 sequences, 46% seen once. A few counts support this clonotype. What it binds is not known. Study results and caveats: Five TRBV segments, TRBV5-6, TRBV5-1 and TRBV20-1 among them, were found more frequent in patients than controls.

The CDR3 runs 13 residues. The V and J ends lost 2 bases and 10 bases respectively, with 12 bases between them. CDR1 is SGHTA, CDR2 FQGTGA, per germline. This receptor was obtained from a girl aged 5-17 years with multiple sclerosis. V and J are TRBV7-3 and TRBJ2-1; D uncertain. Sequences were obtained from blood. CDR3 loop: CASSLLVSREQFF. The CDR3 coding sequence is TGTGCCAGCAGCTTATTGGTGTCCAGGGAGCAGTTCTTC.